These 5 T cell receptor beta chains share one sample of origin, sequenced in a study of blood T cell repertoires in COVID-19. The assay was immunoSEQ multiplex PCR, and TCRdb's table has in-frame clones only and misses some. The table lists approximately 50,000 clones, roughly 83% of them singletons, with approximately 14% in the top ten. Input material: peripheral blood. These receptors were obtained from a human donor in a cohort sampled during active COVID-19.

The V gene is TRBV21-1, the J gene TRBJ2-1; TRBD1 was called by the table and not checked on the DNA. TRBV21-1 is tagged as a pseudogene. There are 16 residues in the CDR3. CDR3 bases: TGTGCCAGCAGCCGAATCTTCAGGGGACCATACAATGAGCAGTTCTTC. Its translation is CASSRIFRGPYNEQFF.

V usage is TRBV4-2 and J usage is TRBJ2-2, with 12 bases identical to TRBD2. The V gene's germline CDR1 is LGHNA and CDR2 YNFKEQ. Germline trimming cut 4 bases from V and 4 bases from J; bases unmatched to any gene: 7. This CDR3 region has 17 residues. CDR3: CASSPLAGGLGTGELFF. CDR3 in DNA: TGTGCCAGCAGCCCCCTAGCGGGAGGGCTAGGCACCGGGGAGCTGTTTTTT.

The genes are TRBV6-2 or TRBV6-3 and TRBJ1-1, with 9 bases aligning to TRBD1. The CDR3 has 14 amino acids. V shed 6 bases and J 1 base; nucleotides not matched to a gene: 3. Germline V gene data show CDR1 as MNHEY and CDR2 as SVGEGT. The CDR3 loop reads CASSQGQGNTEAFF. CDR3 bases: TGTGCCAGCAGCCAGGGACAGGGGAACACTGAAGCTTTCTTT.

The rearrangement uses TRBV4-1 and TRBJ1-2, with a weak D call TRBD1 (5 bases). The germline V and J ends were trimmed by 0 bases and 1 base, with 9 bases remaining between them. This CDR3 contains 15 residues. Germline CDR1 reads MGHRA; CDR2 reads YSYEKL. CDR3 sequence reads: CASSQDGDFNYGYTF. The CDR3 DNA sequence: TGCGCCAGCAGCCAAGATGGGGACTTTAACTATGGCTACACCTTC.

This clone has only a few counts. The chain employs TRBV7-3 and TRBJ2-3; 8 nucleotides align to TRBD2. Germline CDR1 SGHTA, CDR2 FQGTGA. Trimming removed 5 bases from V and 1 base from J; junction bases left unmatched: 8. CDR3 size: 16 residues. The CDR3 is CASSTQAGARTDTQYF. CDR3 coding DNA: TGTGCCAGCAGCACCCAAGCGGGGGCCCGCACAGATACGCAGTATTTT. Together with reference TRBV7-3 and TRBJ2-3, the CDR3 gives the full variable domain: GAGVSQTPSNKVTEKGKYVELRCDPISGHTALYWYRQSLGQGPEFLIYFQGTGAADDSGLPNDRFFAVRPEGSVSTLKIQRTERGDSAVYLCASSTQAGARTDTQYFGPGTRLTVL.